A single count supports the clone carrying this T cell receptor beta chain. Its antigen is still unknown. An input of about 0.45 to 1 ug of RNA was subjected to reverse transcription using random hexamers. Amplification of TCR beta CDR3 was carried out by immunoSEQ multiplex PCR, which covered 54 Vbeta and 13 Jbeta segments. TCRdb processed the immunoSEQ multiplex PCR reads anew with MiXCR; each CDR3 protein has one entry. The sample lists some 300,000 distinct CDR3 sequences, about 91% seen once, with around 0.18% in the top ten. The source of the sample is a study of CD8 T cells in Susac syndrome. Notes on the study in general: It was acknowledged by the study that relatively few individuals were included in its TCR sequencing and HLA analysis.

Sequencing of TCR beta was undertaken in CD8+ and CD4+ T cells derived from blood. The CDR3 is 16 residues long. Germline V gives CDR1 SGHAT, CDR2 FQNNGV. V was cut by 5 bases and J by 1 base, with 18 bases left in between. The gene calls are TRBV11-2 and TRBJ2-7, with D perhaps TRBD2 (5 bases). Material for sequencing was CD8+ T cells from PBMCs. This sequence originates from a human donor with multiple sclerosis. The CDR3 loop reads CASSPRKGERSYEQYF. The CDR3 DNA is TGTGCCAGCAGCCCCCGAAAGGGAGAGCGGTCCTACGAGCAGTACTTC.